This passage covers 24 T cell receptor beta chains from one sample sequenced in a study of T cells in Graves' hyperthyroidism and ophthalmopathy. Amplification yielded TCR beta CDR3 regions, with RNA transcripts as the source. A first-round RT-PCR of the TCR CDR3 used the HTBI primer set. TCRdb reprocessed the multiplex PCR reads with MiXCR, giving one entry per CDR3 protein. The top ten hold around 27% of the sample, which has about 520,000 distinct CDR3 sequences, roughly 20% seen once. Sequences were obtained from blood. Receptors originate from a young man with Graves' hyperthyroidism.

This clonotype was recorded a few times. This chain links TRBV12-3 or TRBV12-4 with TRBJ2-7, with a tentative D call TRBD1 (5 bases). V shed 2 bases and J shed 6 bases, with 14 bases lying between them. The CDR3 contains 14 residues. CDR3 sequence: CASSLFQGPSEQYF. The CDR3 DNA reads TGTGCCAGCAGTTTATTTCAGGGCCCGAGCGAGCAGTACTTC.

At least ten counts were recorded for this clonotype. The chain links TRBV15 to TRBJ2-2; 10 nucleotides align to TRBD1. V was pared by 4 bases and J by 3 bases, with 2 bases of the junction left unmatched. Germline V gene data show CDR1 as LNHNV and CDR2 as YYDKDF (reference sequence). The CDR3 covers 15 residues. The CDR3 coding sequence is TGTGCCACCAGCACGACAGGGGGCCACACCGGGGAGCTGTTTTTT. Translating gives CATSTTGGHTGELFF.

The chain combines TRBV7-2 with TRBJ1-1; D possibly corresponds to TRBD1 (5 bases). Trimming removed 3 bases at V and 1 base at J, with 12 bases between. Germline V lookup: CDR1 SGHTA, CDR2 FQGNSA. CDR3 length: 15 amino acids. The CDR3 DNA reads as TGTGCCAGCAGCTTGGGGGGTCTGAAGAACACTGAAGCTTTCTTT. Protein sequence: CASSLGGLKNTEAFF.

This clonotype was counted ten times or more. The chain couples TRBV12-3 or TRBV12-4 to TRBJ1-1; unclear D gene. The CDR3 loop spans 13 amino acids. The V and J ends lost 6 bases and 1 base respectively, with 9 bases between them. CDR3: CASRMTPNTEAFF. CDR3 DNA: TGTGCCAGCAGGATGACACCGAACACTGAAGCTTTCTTT.

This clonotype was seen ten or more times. CDR3 in DNA: TGTGCCAGCAGGGGCGACTTGTACGAGCAGTACTTC. This encodes CASRGDLYEQYF. The chain employs TRBV12-3 or TRBV12-4 and TRBJ2-7; D is unclear. Trimming took off 6 bases at V and 4 bases at J, with 10 bases between the two ends. This CDR3 is 12 amino acids long.

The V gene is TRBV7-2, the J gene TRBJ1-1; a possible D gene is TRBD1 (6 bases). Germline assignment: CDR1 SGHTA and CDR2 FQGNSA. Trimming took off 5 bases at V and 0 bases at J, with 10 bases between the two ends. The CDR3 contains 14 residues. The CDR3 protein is CASSHRDMNTEAFF. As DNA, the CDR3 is TGTGCCAGCAGCCACAGGGACATGAACACTGAAGCTTTCTTT. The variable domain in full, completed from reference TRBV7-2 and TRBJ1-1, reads GAGVSQSPSNKVTEKGKDVELRCDPISGHTALYWYRQSLGQGLEFLIYFQGNSAPDKSGLPSDRFSAERTGGSVSTLTIQRTQQEDSAVYLCASSHRDMNTEAFFGQGTRLTVV.

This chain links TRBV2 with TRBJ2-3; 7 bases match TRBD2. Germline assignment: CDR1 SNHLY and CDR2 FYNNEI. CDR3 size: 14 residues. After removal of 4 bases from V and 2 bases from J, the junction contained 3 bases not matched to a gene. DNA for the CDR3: TGTGCCAGCAGTGGGGGGGGACCCACAGATACGCAGTATTTT. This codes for CASSGGGPTDTQYF. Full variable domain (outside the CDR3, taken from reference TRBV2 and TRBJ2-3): EPEVTQTPSHQVTQMGQEVILRCVPISNHLYFYWYRQILGQKVEFLVSFYNNEISEKSEIFDDQFSVERPDGSNFTLKIRSTKLEDSAMYFCASSGGGPTDTQYFGPGTRLTVL.

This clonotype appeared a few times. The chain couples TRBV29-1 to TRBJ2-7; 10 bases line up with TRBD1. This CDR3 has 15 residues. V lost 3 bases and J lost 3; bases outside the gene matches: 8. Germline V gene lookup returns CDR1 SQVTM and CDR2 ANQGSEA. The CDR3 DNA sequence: TGCAGCGTTGAGGACGAGACAGGGGGCCTCTACGAGCAGTACTTC. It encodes CSVEDETGGLYEQYF.

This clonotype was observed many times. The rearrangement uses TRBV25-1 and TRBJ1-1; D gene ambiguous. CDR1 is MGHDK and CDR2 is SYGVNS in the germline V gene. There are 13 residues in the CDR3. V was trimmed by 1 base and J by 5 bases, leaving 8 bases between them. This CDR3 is CASSEFGGTEAFF. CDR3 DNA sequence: TGTGCCAGCAGTGAATTTGGAGGGACTGAAGCTTTCTTT.

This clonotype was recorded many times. The CDR3 nucleotides are TGTGCCAGCAGTTCGTGGGGGGCGGTTTATGGCTACACCTTC. Its protein is CASSSWGAVYGYTF. The gene calls are TRBV6-5 and TRBJ1-2; possibly TRBD1 for D (6 bases). Germline assignment: CDR1 MNHEY and CDR2 SVGAGI. V lost 4 bases and J lost 5, with 14 bases in between. The CDR3 covers 14 residues.

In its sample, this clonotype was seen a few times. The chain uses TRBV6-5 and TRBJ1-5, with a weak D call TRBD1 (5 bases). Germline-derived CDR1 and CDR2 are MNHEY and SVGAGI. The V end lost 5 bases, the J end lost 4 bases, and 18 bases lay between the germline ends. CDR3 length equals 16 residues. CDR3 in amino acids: CASSLSPGRANQPQHF. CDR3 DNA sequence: TGTGCCAGCAGTCTATCTCCGGGACGGGCAAATCAGCCCCAGCATTTT.

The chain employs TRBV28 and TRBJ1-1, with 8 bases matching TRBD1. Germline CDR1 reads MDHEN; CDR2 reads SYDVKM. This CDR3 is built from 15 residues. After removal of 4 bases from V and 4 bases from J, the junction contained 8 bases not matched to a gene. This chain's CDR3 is CASSSPGGAGTEAFF. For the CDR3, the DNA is TGTGCCAGCAGTTCTCCAGGGGGCGCCGGCACTGAAGCTTTCTTT.

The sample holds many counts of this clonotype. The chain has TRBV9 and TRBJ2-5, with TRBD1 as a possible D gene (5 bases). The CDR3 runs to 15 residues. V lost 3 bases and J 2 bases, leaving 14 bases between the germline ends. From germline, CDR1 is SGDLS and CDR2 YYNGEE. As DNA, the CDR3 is TGTGCCAGCAGCGCGGGCCAGGGCCTACAAGAGACCCAGTACTTC. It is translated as CASSAGQGLQETQYF. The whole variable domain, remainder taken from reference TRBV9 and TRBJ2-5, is DSGVTQTPKHLITATGQRVTLRCSPRSGDLSVYWYQQSLDQGLQFLIQYYNGEERAKGNILERFSAQQFPDLHSELNLSSLELGDSALYFCASSAGQGLQETQYFGPGTRLLVL.

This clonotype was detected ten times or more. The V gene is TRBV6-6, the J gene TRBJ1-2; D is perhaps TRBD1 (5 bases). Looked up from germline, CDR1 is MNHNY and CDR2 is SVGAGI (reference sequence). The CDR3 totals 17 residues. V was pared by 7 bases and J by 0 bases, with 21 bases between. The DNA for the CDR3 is TGTGCCAGCACCACCTGGGGGAGGGGCTACCCTAACTATGGCTACACCTTC. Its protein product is CASTTWGRGYPNYGYTF.

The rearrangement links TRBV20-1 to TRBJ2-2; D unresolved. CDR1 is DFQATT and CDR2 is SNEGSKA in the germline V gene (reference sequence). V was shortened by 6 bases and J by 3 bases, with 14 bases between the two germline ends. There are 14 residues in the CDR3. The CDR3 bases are TGCAGTGCCCAAGGAGAATTCGACACCGGGGAGCTGTTTTTT. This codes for CSAQGEFDTGELFF.

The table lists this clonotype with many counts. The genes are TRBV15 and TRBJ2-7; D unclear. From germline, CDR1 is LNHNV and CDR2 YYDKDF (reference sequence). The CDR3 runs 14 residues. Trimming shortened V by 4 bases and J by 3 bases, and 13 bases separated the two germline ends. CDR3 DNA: TGTGCCACCAGCATCGGTCCAACCCTCTACGAGCAGTACTTC. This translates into CATSIGPTLYEQYF.

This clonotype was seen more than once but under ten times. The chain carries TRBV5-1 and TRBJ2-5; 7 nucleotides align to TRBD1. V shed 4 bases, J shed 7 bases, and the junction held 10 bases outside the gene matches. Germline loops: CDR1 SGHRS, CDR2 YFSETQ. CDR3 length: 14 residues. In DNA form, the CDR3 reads TGCGCCAGCAGCCTCGGACAGGACCTAGGGACCCAGTACTTC. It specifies CASSLGQDLGTQYF.

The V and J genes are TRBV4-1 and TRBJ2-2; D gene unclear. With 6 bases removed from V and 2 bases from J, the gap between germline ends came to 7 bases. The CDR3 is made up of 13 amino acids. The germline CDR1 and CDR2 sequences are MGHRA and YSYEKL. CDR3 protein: CASSYDNTGELFF. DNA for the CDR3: TGCGCCAGCAGTTATGATAACACCGGGGAGCTGTTTTTT.

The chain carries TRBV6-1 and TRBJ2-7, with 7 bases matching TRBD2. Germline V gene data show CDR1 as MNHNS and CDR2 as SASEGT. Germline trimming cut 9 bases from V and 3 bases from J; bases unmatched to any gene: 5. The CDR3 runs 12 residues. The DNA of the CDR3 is TGTGCCAGTACCGGGGACTACTACGAGCAGTACTTC. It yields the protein CASTGDYYEQYF.

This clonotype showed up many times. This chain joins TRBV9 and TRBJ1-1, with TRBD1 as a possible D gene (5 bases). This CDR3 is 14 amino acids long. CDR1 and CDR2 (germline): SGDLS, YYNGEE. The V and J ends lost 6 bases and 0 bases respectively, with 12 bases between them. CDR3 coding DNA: TGTGCCAGCACCGGAGGGACTGTGAACACTGAAGCTTTCTTT. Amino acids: CASTGGTVNTEAFF.

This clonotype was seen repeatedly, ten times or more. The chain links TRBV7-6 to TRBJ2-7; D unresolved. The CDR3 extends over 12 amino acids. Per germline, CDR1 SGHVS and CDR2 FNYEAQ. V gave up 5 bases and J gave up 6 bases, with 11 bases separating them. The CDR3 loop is CASSPVGGEQYF. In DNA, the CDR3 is TGTGCCAGCAGCCCTGTGGGTGGCGAGCAGTACTTC.

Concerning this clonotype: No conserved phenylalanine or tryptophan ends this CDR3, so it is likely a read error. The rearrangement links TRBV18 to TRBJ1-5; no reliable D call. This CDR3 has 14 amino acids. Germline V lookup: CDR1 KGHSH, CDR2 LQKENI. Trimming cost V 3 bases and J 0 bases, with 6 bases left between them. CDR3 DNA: TGTGCCAGCTCACCTGGGGTTAGCAATCAGCCCCAGCATTTG. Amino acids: CASSPGVSNQPQHL.

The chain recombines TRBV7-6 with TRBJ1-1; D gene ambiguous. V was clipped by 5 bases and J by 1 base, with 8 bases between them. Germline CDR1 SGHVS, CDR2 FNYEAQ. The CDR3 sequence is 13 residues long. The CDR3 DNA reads TGTGCCAGCAGCAAGACAAGGAACACTGAAGCTTTCTTT. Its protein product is CASSKTRNTEAFF.

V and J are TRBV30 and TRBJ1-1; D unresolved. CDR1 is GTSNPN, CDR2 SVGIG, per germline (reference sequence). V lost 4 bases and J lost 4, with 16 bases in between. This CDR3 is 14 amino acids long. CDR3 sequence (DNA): TGTGCCTGGACTAATCTCCTACGGGGCACTGAAGCTTTCTTT. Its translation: CAWTNLLRGTEAFF.